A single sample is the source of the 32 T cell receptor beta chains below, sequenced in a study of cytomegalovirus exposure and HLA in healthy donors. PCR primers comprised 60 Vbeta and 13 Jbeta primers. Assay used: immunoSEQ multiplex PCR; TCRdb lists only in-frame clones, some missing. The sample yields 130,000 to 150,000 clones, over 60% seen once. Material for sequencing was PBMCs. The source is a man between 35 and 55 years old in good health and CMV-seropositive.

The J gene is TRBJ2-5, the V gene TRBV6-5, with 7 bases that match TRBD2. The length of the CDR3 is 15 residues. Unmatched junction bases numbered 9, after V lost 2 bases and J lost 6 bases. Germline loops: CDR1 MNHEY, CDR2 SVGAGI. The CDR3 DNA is TGTGCCAGCAGTTACCTGGCGACTAGCATGCAGACCCAGTACTTC. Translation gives CASSYLATSMQTQYF.

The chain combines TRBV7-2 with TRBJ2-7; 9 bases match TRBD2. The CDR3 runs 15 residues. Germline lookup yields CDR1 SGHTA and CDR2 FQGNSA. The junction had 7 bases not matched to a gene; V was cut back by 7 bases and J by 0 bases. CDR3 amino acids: CASTQLAGASYEQYF. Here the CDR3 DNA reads TGTGCCAGCACCCAACTAGCGGGCGCCTCCTACGAGCAGTACTTC.

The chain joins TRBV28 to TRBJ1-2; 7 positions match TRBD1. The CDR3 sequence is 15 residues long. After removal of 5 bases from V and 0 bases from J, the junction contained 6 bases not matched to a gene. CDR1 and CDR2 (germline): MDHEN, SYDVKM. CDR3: CASSRDRATNYGYTF. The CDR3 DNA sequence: TGTGCCAGCAGTAGAGACAGGGCAACTAACTATGGCTACACCTTC.

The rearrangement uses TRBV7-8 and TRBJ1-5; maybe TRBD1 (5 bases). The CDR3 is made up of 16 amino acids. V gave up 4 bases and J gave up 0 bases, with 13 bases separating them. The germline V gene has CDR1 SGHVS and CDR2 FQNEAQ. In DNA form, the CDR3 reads TGTGCCAGCAGCTCCTGGACATCAGATAGCAATCAGCCCCAGCATTTT. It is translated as CASSSWTSDSNQPQHF.

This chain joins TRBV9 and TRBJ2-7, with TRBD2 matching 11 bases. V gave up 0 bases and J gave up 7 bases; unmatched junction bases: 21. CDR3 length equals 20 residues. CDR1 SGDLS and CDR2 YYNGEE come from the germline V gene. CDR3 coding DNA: TGTGCCAGCAGCGTAGCTGGTTTTTACTCCCCGACTAGCGGGACGGAAGAGCAGTACTTC. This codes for CASSVAGFYSPTSGTEEQYF.

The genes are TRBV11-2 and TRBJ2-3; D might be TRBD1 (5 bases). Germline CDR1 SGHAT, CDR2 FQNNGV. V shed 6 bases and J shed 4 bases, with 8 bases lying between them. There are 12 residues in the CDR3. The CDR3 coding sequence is TGTGCCAGCAGAAAGACAGCAGATACGCAGTATTTT. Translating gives CASRKTADTQYF.

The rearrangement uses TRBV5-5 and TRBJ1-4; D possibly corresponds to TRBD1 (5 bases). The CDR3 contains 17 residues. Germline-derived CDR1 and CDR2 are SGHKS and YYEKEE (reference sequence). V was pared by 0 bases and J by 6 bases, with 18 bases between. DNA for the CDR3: TGTGCCAGCAGCTTGGAGCTGAAAGGGGTGTCATATGAAAAACTGTTTTTT. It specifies CASSLELKGVSYEKLFF.

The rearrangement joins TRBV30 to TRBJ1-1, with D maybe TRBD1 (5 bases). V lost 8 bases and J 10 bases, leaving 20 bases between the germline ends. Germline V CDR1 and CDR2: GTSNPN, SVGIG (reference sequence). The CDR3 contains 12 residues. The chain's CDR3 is CATAGGGGLAFF. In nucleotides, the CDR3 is TGTGCCACAGCGGGCGGGGGTGGTTTAGCTTTCTTT.

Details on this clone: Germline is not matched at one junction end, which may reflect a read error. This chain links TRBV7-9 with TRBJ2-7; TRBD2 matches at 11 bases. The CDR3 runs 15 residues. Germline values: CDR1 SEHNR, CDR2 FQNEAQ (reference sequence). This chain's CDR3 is CSSSLSSGRWYEQYF. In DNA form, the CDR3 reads TGTTCCAGCAGCTTGTCTAGCGGGAGGTGGTACGAGCAGTACTTC.

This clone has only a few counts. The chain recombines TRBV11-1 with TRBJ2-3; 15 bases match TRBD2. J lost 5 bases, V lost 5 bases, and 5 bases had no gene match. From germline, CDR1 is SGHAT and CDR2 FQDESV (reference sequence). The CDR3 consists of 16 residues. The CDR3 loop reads CASSVGTSGRQDTQYF. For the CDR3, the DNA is TGTGCCAGCAGCGTTGGGACTAGCGGGAGGCAAGATACGCAGTATTTT.

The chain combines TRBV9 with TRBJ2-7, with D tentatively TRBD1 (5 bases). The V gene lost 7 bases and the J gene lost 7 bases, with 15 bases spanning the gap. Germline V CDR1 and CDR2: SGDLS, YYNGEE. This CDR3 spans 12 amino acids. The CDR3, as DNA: TGTGCCAGCGGGTTAGGGGCGGAGGAGCAGTACTTC. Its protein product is CASGLGAEEQYF.

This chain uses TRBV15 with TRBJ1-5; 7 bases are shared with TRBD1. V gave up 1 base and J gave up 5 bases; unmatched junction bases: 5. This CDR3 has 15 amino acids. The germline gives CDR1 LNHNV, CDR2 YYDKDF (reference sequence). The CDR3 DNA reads TGTGCCACCAGCAGAGCGGGCAGGGGGGATCAGCCCCAGCATTTT. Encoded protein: CATSRAGRGDQPQHF.

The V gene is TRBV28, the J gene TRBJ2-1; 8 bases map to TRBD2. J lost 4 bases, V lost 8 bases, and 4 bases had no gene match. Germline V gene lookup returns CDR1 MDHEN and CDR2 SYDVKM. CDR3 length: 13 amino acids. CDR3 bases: TGTGCCAGCGAGACTAGCGAGTACAATGAGCAGTTCTTC. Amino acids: CASETSEYNEQFF.

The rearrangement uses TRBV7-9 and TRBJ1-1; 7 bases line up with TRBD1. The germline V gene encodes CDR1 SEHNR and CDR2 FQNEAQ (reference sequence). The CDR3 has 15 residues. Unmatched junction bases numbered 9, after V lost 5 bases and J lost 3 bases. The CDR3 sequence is CASSHRQGLDTEAFF. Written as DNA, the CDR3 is TGTGCCAGCAGCCACCGACAGGGATTGGACACTGAAGCTTTCTTT.

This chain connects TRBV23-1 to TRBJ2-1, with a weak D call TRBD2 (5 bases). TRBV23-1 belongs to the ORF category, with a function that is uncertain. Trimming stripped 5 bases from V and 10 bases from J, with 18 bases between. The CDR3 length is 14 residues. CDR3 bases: TGCGCCAGCAGTGACTATGACCCGCTCCGGGAGCAGTTCTTC. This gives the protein CASSDYDPLREQFF.

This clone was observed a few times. The CDR3 spells CATSRDTSLSYEQYF. The CDR3 nucleotides are TGTGCCACCAGCCGGGACACCTCCCTTTCCTACGAGCAGTACTTC. The V and J genes are TRBV15 and TRBJ2-7; maybe TRBD1 (6 bases). Trimming took off 5 bases at V and 1 base at J, with 15 bases between the two ends. Germline V gene data show CDR1 as LNHNV and CDR2 as YYDKDF (reference sequence). The CDR3 spans 15 residues.

DNA for the CDR3: TGTGCCAGCCTCCTCCAGCATTTT. Protein: CASLLQHF. V gene TRBV2 combines with J gene TRBJ1-5; no definite D call. The V gene's germline CDR1 is SNHLY and CDR2 FYNNEI. CDR3 length: 8 amino acids. V shed 8 bases and J shed 12 bases, with 5 bases lying between them.

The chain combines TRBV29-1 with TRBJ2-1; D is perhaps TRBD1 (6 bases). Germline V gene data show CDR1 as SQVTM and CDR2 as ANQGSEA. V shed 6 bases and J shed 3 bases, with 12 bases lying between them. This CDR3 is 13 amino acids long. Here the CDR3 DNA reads TGCAGCGTCTCCGGGACAAGCTACAATGAGCAGTTCTTC. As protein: CSVSGTSYNEQFF.

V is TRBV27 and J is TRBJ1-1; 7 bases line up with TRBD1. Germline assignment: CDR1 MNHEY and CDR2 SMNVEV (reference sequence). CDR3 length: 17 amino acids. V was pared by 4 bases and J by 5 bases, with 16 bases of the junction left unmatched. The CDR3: CASSSPLPGARGTEAFF. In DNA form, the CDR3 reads TGTGCCAGCAGTTCCCCACTACCAGGGGCCAGGGGGACTGAAGCTTTCTTT.

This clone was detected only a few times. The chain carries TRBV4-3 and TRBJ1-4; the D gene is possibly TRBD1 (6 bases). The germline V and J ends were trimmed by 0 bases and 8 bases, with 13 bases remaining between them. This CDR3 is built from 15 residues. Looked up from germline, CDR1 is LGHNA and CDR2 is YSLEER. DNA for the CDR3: TGCGCCAGCAGCCAAGATTCCAGGGGTGAGGAAAAACTGTTTTTT. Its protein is CASSQDSRGEEKLFF.

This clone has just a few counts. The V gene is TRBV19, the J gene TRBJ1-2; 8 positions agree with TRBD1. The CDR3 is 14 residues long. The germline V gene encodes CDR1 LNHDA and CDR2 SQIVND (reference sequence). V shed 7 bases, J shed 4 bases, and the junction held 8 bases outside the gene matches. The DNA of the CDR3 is TGTGCCAGTACCCCAGACAGGGGATCCTATGGCTACACCTTC. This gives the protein CASTPDRGSYGYTF.

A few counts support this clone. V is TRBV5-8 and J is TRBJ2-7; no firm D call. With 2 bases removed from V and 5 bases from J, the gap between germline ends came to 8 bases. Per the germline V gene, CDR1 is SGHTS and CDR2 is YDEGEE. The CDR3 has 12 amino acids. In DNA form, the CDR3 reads TGTGCCAGCAGCTTTCGCGGTGACGAGCAGTACTTC. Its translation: CASSFRGDEQYF.

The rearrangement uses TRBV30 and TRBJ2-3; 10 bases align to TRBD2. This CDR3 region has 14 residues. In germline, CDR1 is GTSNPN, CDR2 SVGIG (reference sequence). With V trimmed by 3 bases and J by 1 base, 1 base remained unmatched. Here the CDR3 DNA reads TGTGCCTGGAGGGGGACTAGCGGCACAGATACGCAGTATTTT. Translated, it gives CAWRGTSGTDTQYF.

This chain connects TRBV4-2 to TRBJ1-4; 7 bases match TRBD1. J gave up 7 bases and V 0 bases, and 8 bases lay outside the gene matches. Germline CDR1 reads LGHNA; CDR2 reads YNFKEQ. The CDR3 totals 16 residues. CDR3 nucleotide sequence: TGTGCCAGCAGCCAAGATGAGGGGACAGCCTTTGAAAAACTGTTTTTT. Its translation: CASSQDEGTAFEKLFF.

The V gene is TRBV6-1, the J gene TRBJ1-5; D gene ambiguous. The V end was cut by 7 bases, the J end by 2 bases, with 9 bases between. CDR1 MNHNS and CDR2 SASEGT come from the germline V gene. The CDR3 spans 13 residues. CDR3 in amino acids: CASKAAGNQPQHF. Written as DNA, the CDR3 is TGTGCCAGCAAGGCGGCGGGCAATCAGCCCCAGCATTTT.

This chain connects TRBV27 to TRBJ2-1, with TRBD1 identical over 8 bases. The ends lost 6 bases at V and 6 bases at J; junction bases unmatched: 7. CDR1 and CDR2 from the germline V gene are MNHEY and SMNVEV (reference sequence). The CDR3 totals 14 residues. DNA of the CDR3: TGTGCCAGCAGCAGACAGGGGTTTGGCAATGAGCAGTTCTTC. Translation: CASSRQGFGNEQFF.

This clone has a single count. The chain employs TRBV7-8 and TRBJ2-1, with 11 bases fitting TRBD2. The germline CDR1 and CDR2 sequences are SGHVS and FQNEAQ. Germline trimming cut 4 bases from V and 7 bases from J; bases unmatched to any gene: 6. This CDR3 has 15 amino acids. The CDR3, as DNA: TGTGCCAGCAGCTCAACTAGCGGGAGAACAAATGAGCAGTTCTTC. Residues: CASSSTSGRTNEQFF.

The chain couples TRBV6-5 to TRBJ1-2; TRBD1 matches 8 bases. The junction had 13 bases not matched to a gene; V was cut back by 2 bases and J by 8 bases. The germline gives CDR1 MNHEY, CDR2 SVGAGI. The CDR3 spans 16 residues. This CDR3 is CASSYALRTGTMGYTF. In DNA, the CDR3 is TGTGCCAGCAGTTACGCCCTCCGGACAGGGACGATGGGCTACACCTTC.

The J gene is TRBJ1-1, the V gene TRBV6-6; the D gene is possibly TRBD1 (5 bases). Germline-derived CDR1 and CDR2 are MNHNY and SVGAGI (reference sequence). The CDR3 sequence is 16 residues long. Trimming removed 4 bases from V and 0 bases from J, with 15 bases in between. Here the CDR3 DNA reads TGTGCCAGCAGTTCCGGGGAGGGGACCCTGAACACTGAAGCTTTCTTT. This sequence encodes CASSSGEGTLNTEAFF.

The CDR3 is CASRWTGAYEQYF. In DNA, the CDR3 is TGTGCCAGCAGGTGGACAGGGGCCTACGAGCAGTACTTC. This chain connects TRBV6-6 to TRBJ2-7, with TRBD1 identical over 9 bases. The CDR3 loop spans 13 amino acids. Losses at the gene ends were 6 bases for V and 2 bases for J; bases not matched to a gene: 2. CDR1 MNHNY and CDR2 SVGAGI come from the germline V gene (reference sequence).

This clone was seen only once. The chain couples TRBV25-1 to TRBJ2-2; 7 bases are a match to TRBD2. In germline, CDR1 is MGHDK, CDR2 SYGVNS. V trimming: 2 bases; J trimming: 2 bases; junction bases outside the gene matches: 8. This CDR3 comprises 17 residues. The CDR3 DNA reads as TGTGCCAGCAGTGAAGGGTCTAGCGGATCAAACACCGGGGAGCTGTTTTTT. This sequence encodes CASSEGSSGSNTGELFF.

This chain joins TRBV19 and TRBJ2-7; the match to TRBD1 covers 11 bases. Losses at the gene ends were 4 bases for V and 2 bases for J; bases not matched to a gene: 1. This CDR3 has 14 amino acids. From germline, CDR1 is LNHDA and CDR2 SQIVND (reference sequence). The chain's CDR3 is CASSRGQGAYEQYF. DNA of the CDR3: TGTGCCAGTAGTAGGGGACAGGGGGCCTACGAGCAGTACTTC.